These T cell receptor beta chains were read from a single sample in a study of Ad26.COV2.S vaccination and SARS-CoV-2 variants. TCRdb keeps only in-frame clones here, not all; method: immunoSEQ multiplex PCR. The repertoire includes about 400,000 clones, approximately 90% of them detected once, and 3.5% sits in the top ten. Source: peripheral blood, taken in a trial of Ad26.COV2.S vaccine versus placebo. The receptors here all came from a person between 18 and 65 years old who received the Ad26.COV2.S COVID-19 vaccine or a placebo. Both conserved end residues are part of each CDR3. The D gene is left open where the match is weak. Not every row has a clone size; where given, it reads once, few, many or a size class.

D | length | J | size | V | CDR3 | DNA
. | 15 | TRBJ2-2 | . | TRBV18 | CASSPQRQNTGELFF | TGTGCCAGCTCACCCCAGAGGCAGAACACCGGGGAGCTGTTTTTT
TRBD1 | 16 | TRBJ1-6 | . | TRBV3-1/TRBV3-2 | CASSQQSGTGFSPLHF | TGTGCCAGCAGCCAACAAAGTGGGACAGGGTTTTCACCCCTCCACTTT
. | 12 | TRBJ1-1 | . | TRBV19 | CASSMRERGAFF | TGTGCCAGTAGTATGAGGGAAAGGGGAGCTTTCTTT
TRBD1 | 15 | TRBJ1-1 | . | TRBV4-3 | CASSQGPTGVAEAFF | TGCGCCAGCAGCCAAGGCCCCACAGGGGTCGCTGAAGCTTTCTTT
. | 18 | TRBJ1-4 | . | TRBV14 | CASSQECWDGGECEKLFF | TGTGCCAGCAGCCAAGAATGTTGGGACGGCGGGGAGTGTGAAAAACTGTTTTTT
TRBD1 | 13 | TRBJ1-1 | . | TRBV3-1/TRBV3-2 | CASRQRGHTEAFF | TGTGCCAGCAGGCAAAGGGGGCACACTGAAGCTTTCTTT
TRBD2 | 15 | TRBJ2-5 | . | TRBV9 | CASSALRGVKETQYF | TGTGCCAGCAGCGCTTTGCGGGGGGTCAAAGAGACCCAGTACTTC
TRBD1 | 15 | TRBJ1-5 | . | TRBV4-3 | CASSQEQGASQPQHF | TGCGCCAGCAGCCAAGAACAGGGGGCCTCTCAGCCCCAGCATTTT
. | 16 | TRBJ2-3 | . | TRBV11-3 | CASSLGVGGSTDTQYF | TGTGCCAGCAGCTTAGGAGTAGGGGGAAGCACAGATACGCAGTATTTT
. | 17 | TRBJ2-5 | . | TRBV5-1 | CASSGGAGPPVSETQYF | TGCGCCAGCAGCGGAGGAGCCGGACCCCCGGTTTCGGAGACCCAGTACTTC
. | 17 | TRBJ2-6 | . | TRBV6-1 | CASRAGGIITGANVLTF | TGTGCCAGCCGTGCTGGGGGAATTATTACTGGGGCCAACGTCCTGACTTTC
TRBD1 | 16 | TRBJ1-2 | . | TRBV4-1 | CASSQEGQEGVDGYTF | TGCGCCAGCAGCCAAGAAGGACAGGAAGGAGTTGATGGCTACACCTTC
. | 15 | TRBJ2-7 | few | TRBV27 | CASSPLVGGSYEQYF | TGTGCCAGCAGTCCCCTGGTAGGGGGCTCCTACGAGCAGTACTTC
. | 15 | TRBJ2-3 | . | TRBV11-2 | CASSLGGRAPDTQYF | TGTGCCAGCAGCTTAGGGGGCAGGGCCCCAGATACGCAGTATTTT
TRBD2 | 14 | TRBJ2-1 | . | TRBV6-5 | CASTSGGAFGEQFF | TGTGCCAGCACTAGCGGGGGGGCCTTTGGTGAGCAGTTCTTC
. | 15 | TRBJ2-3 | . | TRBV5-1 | CASSLATVSPDTQYF | TGCGCCAGCAGCTTGGCGACCGTGAGTCCAGATACGCAGTATTTT
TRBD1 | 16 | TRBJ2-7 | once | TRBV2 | CASSESGQLSSYEQYF | TGTGCCAGCAGTGAATCGGGACAGTTGAGCTCCTACGAGCAGTACTTC
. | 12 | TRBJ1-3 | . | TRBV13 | CASTAWGNTIYF | TGTGCCAGCACCGCTTGGGGAAACACCATATATTTT
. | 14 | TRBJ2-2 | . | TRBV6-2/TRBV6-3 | CASSRWESTGELFF | TGTGCCAGCAGTCGTTGGGAATCCACCGGGGAGCTGTTTTTT
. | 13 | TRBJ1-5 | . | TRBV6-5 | CASKGIGNQPQHF | TGTGCCAGCAAGGGGATAGGTAATCAGCCCCAGCATTTT
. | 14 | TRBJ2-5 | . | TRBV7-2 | CASSPRTIPETQYF | TGTGCCAGCAGCCCGAGAACTATCCCGGAGACCCAGTACTTC
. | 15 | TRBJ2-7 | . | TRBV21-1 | CASSKENTTSYEQYF | TGTGCCAGCAGCAAAGAGAATACAACATCCTACGAGCAGTACTTC
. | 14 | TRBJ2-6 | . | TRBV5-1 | CASSLSRGANVLTF | TGCGCCAGCAGCTTATCGCGTGGGGCCAACGTCCTGACTTTC
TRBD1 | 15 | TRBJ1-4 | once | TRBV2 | CASRGQGRPNEKLFF | TGTGCCAGCAGGGGACAGGGGAGGCCTAATGAAAAACTGTTTTTT
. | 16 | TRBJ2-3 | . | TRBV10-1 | CASSRTQPAARDTQYF | TGCGCCAGCAGTCGCACCCAGCCAGCCGCTCGAGATACGCAGTATTTT
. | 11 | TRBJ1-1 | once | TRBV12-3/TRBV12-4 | CASSLDRRAFF | TGTGCCAGCAGTTTAGATAGGAGGGCTTTCTTT
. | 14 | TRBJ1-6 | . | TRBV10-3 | CAIRQTSYNSPLHF | TGTGCCATCCGGCAAACCTCCTATAATTCACCCCTCCACTTT
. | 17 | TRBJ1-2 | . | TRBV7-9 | CASSLAPNIGGNYGYTF | TGTGCCAGCAGCTTAGCCCCGAACATAGGCGGGAACTATGGCTACACCTTC
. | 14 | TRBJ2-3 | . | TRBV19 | CASSISRGADTQYF | TGTGCCAGTAGTATCTCGAGGGGCGCAGATACGCAGTATTTT
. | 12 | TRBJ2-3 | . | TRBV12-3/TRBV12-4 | CASSLLADTQYF | TGTGCCAGCAGTTTATTGGCAGATACGCAGTATTTT
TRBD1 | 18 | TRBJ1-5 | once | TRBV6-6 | CASSRTGWGGYSNQPQHF | TGTGCCAGCAGTCGGACAGGGTGGGGGGGATATAGCAATCAGCCCCAGCATTTT
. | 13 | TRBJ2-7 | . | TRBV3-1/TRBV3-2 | CASSQVPGYEQYF | TGTGCCAGCAGCCAAGTCCCAGGGTACGAGCAGTACTTC
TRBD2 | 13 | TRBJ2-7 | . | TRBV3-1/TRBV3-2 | CASSRSGGSEQYF | TGTGCCAGCAGCCGTAGCGGGGGTAGCGAGCAGTACTTC
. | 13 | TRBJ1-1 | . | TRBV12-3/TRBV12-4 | CASQPSSLPEAFF | TGTGCCAGCCAACCGTCCTCCCTCCCTGAAGCTTTCTTT
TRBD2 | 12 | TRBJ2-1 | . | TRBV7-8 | CASRGLSNEQFF | TGTGCCAGCAGGGGACTAAGCAATGAGCAGTTCTTC
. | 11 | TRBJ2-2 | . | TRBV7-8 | CASSYYGELFF | TGTGCCAGCAGCTACTACGGGGAGCTGTTTTTT
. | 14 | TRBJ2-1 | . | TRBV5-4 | CASSHPADSEKEFF | TGTGCCAGCAGCCACCCGGCGGACTCAGAAAAGGAGTTCTTC
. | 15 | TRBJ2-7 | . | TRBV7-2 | CASSLDDRPTYEQYF | TGTGCCAGCAGCTTAGATGACCGGCCTACCTACGAGCAGTACTTC
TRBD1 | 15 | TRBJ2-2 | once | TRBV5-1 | CASSLETGVTGELFF | TGCGCCAGCAGCTTGGAGACAGGGGTCACCGGGGAGCTGTTTTTT
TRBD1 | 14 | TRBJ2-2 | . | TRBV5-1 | CASSPGQGVGELFF | TGCGCCAGCAGCCCCGGACAGGGGGTAGGGGAGCTGTTTTTT
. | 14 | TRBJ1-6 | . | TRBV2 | CASHDVVIGSPLHF | TGTGCCAGCCACGACGTGGTCATTGGTTCACCCCTCCACTTT
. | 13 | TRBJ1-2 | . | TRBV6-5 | CASSSLRQLWHTF | TGTGCCAGCAGTTCTCTTCGACAGCTTTGGCACACCTTC
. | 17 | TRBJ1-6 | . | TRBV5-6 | CASSLRQVSSYNSPLHF | TGTGCCAGCAGCCTCCGCCAGGTTAGCTCCTATAATTCACCCCTCCACTTT
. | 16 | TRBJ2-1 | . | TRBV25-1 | CASRSPWGNPRDEQFF | TGTGCCAGCAGATCCCCCTGGGGCAATCCAAGGGATGAGCAGTTCTTC
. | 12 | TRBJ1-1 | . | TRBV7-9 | CASSQAVSEAFF | TGTGCCAGCAGCCAGGCGGTGAGTGAAGCTTTCTTT
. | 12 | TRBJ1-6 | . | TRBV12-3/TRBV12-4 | CASSAGSPPLHF | TGTGCCAGCAGTGCGGGCAGCCCGCCCCTCCACTTT
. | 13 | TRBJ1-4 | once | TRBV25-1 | CASIQGANEKLFF | TGTGCCAGCATCCAGGGAGCTAATGAAAAACTGTTTTTT
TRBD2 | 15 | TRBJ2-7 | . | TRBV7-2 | CASSLRLAGAYEQYF | TGTGCCAGCAGCCTCAGACTAGCGGGGGCTTACGAGCAGTACTTC
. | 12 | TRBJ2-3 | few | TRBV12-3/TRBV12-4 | CASSLTIDTQYF | TGTGCCAGCAGTTTAACGATAGATACGCAGTATTTT
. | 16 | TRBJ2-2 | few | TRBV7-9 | CASSPRTFLGTGELFF | TGTGCCAGCAGCCCTCGGACTTTCCTCGGGACCGGGGAGCTGTTTTTT
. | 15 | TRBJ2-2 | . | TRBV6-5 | CASSLAPRPAGELFF | TGTGCCAGCAGCCTCGCTCCTAGACCAGCCGGGGAGCTGTTTTTT
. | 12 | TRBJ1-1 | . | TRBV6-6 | CASSSHRDRAFF | TGTGCCAGCAGTTCCCACAGGGACCGAGCTTTCTTT
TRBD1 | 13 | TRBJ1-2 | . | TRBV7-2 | CASSSDRGRGYTF | TGTGCCAGCAGCTCAGACAGGGGCCGTGGCTACACCTTC
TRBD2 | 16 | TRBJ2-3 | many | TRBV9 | CASSTPSGGATDTQYF | TGTGCCAGCAGCACCCCTAGCGGGGGGGCCACAGATACGCAGTATTTT
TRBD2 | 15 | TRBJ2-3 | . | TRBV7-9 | CASSLVRGKGDTQYF | TGTGCCAGCAGCTTAGTGCGGGGGAAAGGAGATACGCAGTATTTT
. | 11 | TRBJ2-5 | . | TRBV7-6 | CASSLTETQYF | TGTGCCAGCAGCTTAACGGAGACCCAGTACTTC
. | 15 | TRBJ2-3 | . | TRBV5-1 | CASNQDSWGADTQYF | TGCGCCAGCAACCAGGACAGTTGGGGCGCAGATACGCAGTATTTT
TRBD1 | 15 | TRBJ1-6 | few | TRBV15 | CATSSRQGAFSPLHF | TGTGCCACCAGCAGCCGACAGGGGGCTTTTTCACCCCTCCACTTT